This entry is about one T cell receptor (beta chain). The source of the sample is a study of blood T cell repertoires in COVID-19. On the study more broadly: COVID-19 samples from acute and convalescent phases originated in the United States, Italy and Spain.

Trimming removed 3 bases at V and 0 bases at J, with 12 bases between. Germline CDR1 is SGHTA and CDR2 is FQGNSA. The CDR3 spans 16 residues. In the original analysis: Estimates of nucleated cell counts were drawn from the amplification of reference gene primers. This table comes from immunoSEQ multiplex PCR, and its TCRdb copy is limited to in-frame clones, with some not included. That table gives V, J and clone size, and the DNA gave D and trimming. The sample holds a few hundred thousand clones, around 86% seen once. This sequence originates from a man aged 60-69 years with acute or convalescent COVID-19. What was sequenced was peripheral blood. The chain uses TRBV7-2 and TRBJ1-3, with a possible D match to TRBD1 (6 bases). Written as DNA, the CDR3 is TGTGCCAGCAGCTTCTCAGGGGCCTTCTCTGGAAACACCATATATTTT. Its translation is CASSFSGAFSGNTIYF.